This T cell receptor (beta chain) appears in the sequencing data of a study of neurological immune-mediated disorders. Study overall: Multiple sclerosis patients numbered some 34, of whom some 30 were relapsing-remitting and 3 secondary progressive.

Trimming removed 3 bases from V and 1 base from J; junction bases left unmatched: 5. This CDR3 region has 16 residues. From germline, CDR1 is ENHRY and CDR2 SYGVKD. Per sequencing run, 15-18 subjects together gave over 160 million TCR-beta sequences. Via MiXCR, TCRdb re-called the 5' RACE reads, giving one row per CDR3 protein. The sample holds almost 85,000 distinct CDR3 sequences; 2% to 3% are singletons and the top ten take around 1.1%. From 2 million PBMCs stored at -80 C, the unsorted libraries were generated. The sample holds many counts of this clonotype. The source is a woman in her twenties or thirties with multiple sclerosis. The chain links TRBV10-3 to TRBJ2-1, with 8 bases that match TRBD2. Specimen: PBMCs. The CDR3 DNA reads TGTGCCATCAGTGATAGGTCGGGAGGGTCCTACAATGAGCAGTTCTTC. It codes for CAISDRSGGSYNEQFF.